This T cell receptor (beta chain) appears in the sequencing data of a study of early T cells in non-severe SARS-CoV-2 infection. Background on the study: Bulk RNA from unsorted whole blood was sequenced; chains were unpaired. Study-wide findings and caveats: Clonotype matching in VDJdb favored anti-spike CD8 responses and did not capture private and CD4 specificities.

The ends were cut back, 7 bases at V and 5 bases at J, with 15 bases in the middle. CDR1 is SGHAT, CDR2 FQNNGV, per germline. There are 14 residues in the CDR3. This clonotype was seen a few times. Antigen specificity is unknown. Molecules of cDNA were individually given unique molecular identifiers that were attached to them. TCRdb processed the 5' RACE reads anew with MiXCR; each CDR3 protein has one entry. The profile shows about 83,000 distinct CDR3 sequences, 9% to 15% of them singletons. Material: whole blood. The chain couples TRBV11-2 to TRBJ2-1; possibly TRBD1 for D (6 bases). The TCR sequence derives from an adult who was a healthcare worker with PCR-confirmed SARS-CoV-2 infection or an uninfected control (not recorded which). DNA for the CDR3: TGTGCCAGCAACACGCAGGGGATCCACAATGAGCAGTTCTTC. Amino acids: CASNTQGIHNEQFF.